The 16 T cell receptor beta chains below come from one sample, sequenced in a study of blood T cell repertoires in COVID-19. This table comes from immunoSEQ multiplex PCR, and its TCRdb copy is limited to in-frame clones, with some not included. This table holds 200,000 to 300,000 clones, approximately 92% found once. The material sequenced was peripheral blood. The receptors derive from a person aged 18 to 35 with COVID-19, enrolled during active disease.

This sequence joins TRBV11-2 and TRBJ1-5; D unresolved. In germline, CDR1 is SGHAT, CDR2 FQNNGV. This CDR3 comprises 14 residues. The V and J ends lost 1 base and 2 bases respectively, with 6 bases between them. Here the CDR3 reads CASSLGGGNQPQHF. Written as DNA, the CDR3 is TGTGCCAGCAGCTTAGGAGGTGGCAATCAGCCCCAGCATTTT.

The gene calls are TRBV15 and TRBJ2-3; 10 nucleotides agree with TRBD2. The trim removed 0 bases at V and 0 bases at J, leaving 12 bases unmatched. This CDR3 has 20 residues. CDR1 and CDR2 (germline): LNHNV, YYDKDF (reference sequence). CDR3 DNA sequence: TGTGCCACCAGCAGAGATCATACTAGCGGGATTGGGCCGAGCACAGATACGCAGTATTTT. Translated: CATSRDHTSGIGPSTDTQYF.

The chain has TRBV27 and TRBJ2-1; no reliable D call. Germline-derived CDR1 and CDR2 are MNHEY and SMNVEV (reference sequence). CDR3 length equals 16 residues. The germline V and J ends were trimmed by 5 bases and 2 bases, with 16 bases remaining between them. In DNA, the CDR3 is TGTGCCAGCAGTCCAAACTACATGTCAACCTACAATGAGCAGTTCTTC. Translating gives CASSPNYMSTYNEQFF.

The rearrangement uses TRBV25-1 and TRBJ1-1; TRBD1 matches 7 bases. Germline values: CDR1 MGHDK, CDR2 SYGVNS. The CDR3 is made up of 18 amino acids. J gave up 0 bases and V 6 bases, and 16 bases lay outside the gene matches. The CDR3 reads CASSAWDSQRTMNTEAFF. The CDR3 DNA reads as TGTGCCAGCAGCGCCTGGGACAGTCAGCGGACGATGAACACTGAAGCTTTCTTT.

This chain links TRBV7-9 with TRBJ2-1, with D perhaps TRBD1 (7 bases). Trimming removed 4 bases at V and 5 bases at J, with 12 bases between. The CDR3 is 14 amino acids. CDR1 and CDR2 from the germline V gene are SEHNR and FQNEAQ (reference sequence). CDR3 sequence (DNA): TGTGCCAGCAGCTCGCTCAGGGGGGACAATGAGCAGTTCTTC. It specifies CASSSLRGDNEQFF.

This clone has a handful of counts. The rearrangement uses TRBV27 and TRBJ2-2; 8 bases line up with TRBD2. The V gene's germline CDR1 is MNHEY and CDR2 SMNVEV (reference sequence). Losses at the gene ends were 3 bases for V and 9 bases for J; bases not matched to a gene: 15. This CDR3 has 17 residues. CDR3 residues: CASSFLPGTGGFWELFF. CDR3 sequence (DNA): TGTGCCAGCAGTTTCCTTCCCGGGACGGGAGGGTTCTGGGAGCTGTTTTTT.

The CDR3 region has the DNA TGTGCCAGCAGTCTATCAGGGGTTTCCGCCTACGAGCAGTACTTC. Translating gives CASSLSGVSAYEQYF. This rearrangement joins TRBV28 to TRBJ2-7; weak D call: TRBD1 (6 bases). Trimming pared 5 bases from V and 2 bases from J, leaving 16 bases between. This CDR3 is 15 amino acids long. Germline CDR1 MDHEN, CDR2 SYDVKM.

This chain links TRBV11-2 with TRBJ2-3, with TRBD1 matching 10 bases. The CDR3 is 14 amino acids. J was trimmed by 5 bases and V by 4 bases; bases with no gene match: 3. CDR1 and CDR2 (germline): SGHAT, FQNNGV. The CDR3 sequence: CASSSGTGVDTQYF. DNA of the CDR3: TGTGCCAGCAGCTCTGGGACAGGGGTAGATACGCAGTATTTT.

The rearrangement links TRBV27 to TRBJ1-2; the D gene is possibly TRBD1 (6 bases). CDR3 length: 14 amino acids. Germline V gives CDR1 MNHEY, CDR2 SMNVEV (reference sequence). The V and J ends lost 3 bases and 4 bases respectively, with 12 bases between them. The CDR3 here is CASSLQGNFYGYTF. Here the CDR3 DNA reads TGTGCCAGCAGTTTGCAGGGGAACTTCTATGGCTACACCTTC.

As concerns this clone: The sample holds other DNA sequences that translate to the same CDR3. The chain uses TRBV29-1 and TRBJ1-1; 7 bases fit TRBD1. The CDR3 sequence is 12 residues long. Germline lookup yields CDR1 SQVTM and CDR2 ANQGSEA. The ends lost 6 bases at V and 1 base at J; junction bases unmatched: 2. CDR3 sequence (DNA): TGCAGCGTAAGGACAGGGAACACTGAAGCTTTCTTT. Translated, it gives CSVRTGNTEAFF.

This clone was observed a single time. The chain has TRBV24-1 and TRBJ2-3, with no clear D. CDR3 size: 13 residues. V was shortened by 9 bases and J by 2 bases, with 11 bases between the two germline ends. Germline CDR1 reads KGHDR; CDR2 reads SFDVKD. In DNA form, the CDR3 reads TGTGCCACCTCCGCGGAAACCACAGATACGCAGTATTTT. Its translation: CATSAETTDTQYF.

This rearrangement joins TRBV5-8 to TRBJ2-3; D is unresolved. CDR1 and CDR2 (germline): SGHTS, YDEGEE. This CDR3 spans 12 amino acids. V was shortened by 3 bases and J by 2 bases, with 4 bases between the two germline ends. The CDR3 reads CASSSVTDTQYF. CDR3 bases: TGTGCCAGCAGCTCAGTCACAGATACGCAGTATTTT.

This clone was detected only once. The sample has other DNA sequences that encode this CDR3 too. The chain couples TRBV19 to TRBJ2-1; D is perhaps TRBD2 (6 bases). CDR1 is LNHDA and CDR2 is SQIVND in the germline V gene (reference sequence). With 3 bases removed from V and 0 bases from J, the gap between germline ends came to 9 bases. CDR3 length equals 15 residues. The CDR3 sequence is CASSMGGSSYNEQFF. The DNA of the CDR3 is TGTGCCAGTAGTATGGGGGGTAGCTCCTACAATGAGCAGTTCTTC. The full variable domain, rest sourced from reference TRBV19 and TRBJ2-1, is DGGITQSPKYLFRKEGQNVTLSCEQNLNHDAMYWYRQDPGQGLRLIYYSQIVNDFQKGDIAEGYSVSREKKESFPLTVTSAQKNPTAFYLCASSMGGSSYNEQFFGPGTRLTVL.

The J gene is TRBJ2-1, the V gene TRBV4-2; D call uncertain. This CDR3 spans 12 amino acids. CDR1 and CDR2 from the germline V gene are LGHNA and YNFKEQ. V lost 2 bases, J lost 7 bases, and 6 bases lay in between. This CDR3 is CASSQYSNEQFF. CDR3 nucleotide sequence: TGTGCCAGCAGCCAATACAGTAATGAGCAGTTCTTC.

The chain combines TRBV4-2 with TRBJ2-3; D uncertain. Deletions cut 1 base from V and 6 bases from J, with 14 bases between. This CDR3 spans 15 amino acids. Germline lookup yields CDR1 LGHNA and CDR2 YNFKEQ. CDR3 in DNA: TGTGCCAGCAGCCAAGGGGCTCTACAGCTGGATACGCAGTATTTT. It encodes CASSQGALQLDTQYF.

The V and J genes are TRBV6-1 and TRBJ2-7, with 7 bases lining up with TRBD1. After removal of 2 bases from V and 1 base from J, the junction contained 5 bases not matched to a gene. The CDR3 runs 15 residues. Germline V gene data show CDR1 as MNHNS and CDR2 as SASEGT. The CDR3 loop reads CASSESAGGSYEQYF. The CDR3, as DNA: TGTGCCAGCAGTGAATCGGCAGGGGGATCCTACGAGCAGTACTTC.